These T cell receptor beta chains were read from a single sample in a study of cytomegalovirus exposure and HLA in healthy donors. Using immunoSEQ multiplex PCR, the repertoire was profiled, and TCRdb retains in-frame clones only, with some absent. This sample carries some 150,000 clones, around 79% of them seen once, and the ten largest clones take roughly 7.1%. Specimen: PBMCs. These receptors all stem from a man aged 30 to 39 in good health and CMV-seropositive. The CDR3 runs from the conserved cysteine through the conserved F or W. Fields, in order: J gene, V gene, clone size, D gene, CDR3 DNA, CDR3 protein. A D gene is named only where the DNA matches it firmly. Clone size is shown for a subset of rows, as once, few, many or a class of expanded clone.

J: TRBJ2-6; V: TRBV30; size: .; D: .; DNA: TGTGCCTGGAGTGTACTGGCCCCGGGTGAGGGCCCCTCTGGGGCCAACGTCCTGACTTTC; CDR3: CAWSVLAPGEGPSGANVLTF
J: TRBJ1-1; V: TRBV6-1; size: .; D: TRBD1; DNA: TGTGCCAGCAGTGTTACAGGGGGTGCTGAAGCTTTCTTT; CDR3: CASSVTGGAEAFF
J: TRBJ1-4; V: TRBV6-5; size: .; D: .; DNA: TGTGCCAGCAGTTACTCCGGGGGGCGCGCTGAAAAACTGTTTTTT; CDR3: CASSYSGGRAEKLFF
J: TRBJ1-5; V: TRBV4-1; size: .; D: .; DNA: TGCGCCAGCAGCCAAGGTAGGCACGGACTCGGCAATCAGCCCCAGCATTTT; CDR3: CASSQGRHGLGNQPQHF
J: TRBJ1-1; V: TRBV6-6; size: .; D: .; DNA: TGTGCCAGCAGGTTTCAAAGGGAGCTGAACACTGAAGCTTTCTTT; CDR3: CASRFQRELNTEAFF
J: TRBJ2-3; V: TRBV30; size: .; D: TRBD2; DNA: TGTGCCTGGTCCCGAGAGGCGGGAGGAAAGGATACGCAGTATTTT; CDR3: CAWSREAGGKDTQYF
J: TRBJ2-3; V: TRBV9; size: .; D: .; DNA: TGTGCCAGCAGCGTAACTCTCACAGATACGCAGTATTTT; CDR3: CASSVTLTDTQYF
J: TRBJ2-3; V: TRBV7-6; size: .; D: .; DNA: TGTGCCAGCAGCTCTCAGATGAGCGGGTTACGTTTTGTCGGGCAGTATTTT; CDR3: CASSSQMSGLRFVGQYF
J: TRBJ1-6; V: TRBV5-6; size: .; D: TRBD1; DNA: TGTGCCAGCAGTCAACAGGGGGCAGCGTATAATTCACCCCTCCACTTT; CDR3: CASSQQGAAYNSPLHF
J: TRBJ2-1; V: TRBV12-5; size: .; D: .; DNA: TGTGCTAGTGGTTTGGTAGCGGTAAATGAGCAGTTCTTC; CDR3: CASGLVAVNEQFF
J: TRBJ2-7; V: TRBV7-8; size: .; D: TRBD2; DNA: TGTGCCAGCAGCCCGGGACTAGCGGACTACGAGCAGTACTTC; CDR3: CASSPGLADYEQYF
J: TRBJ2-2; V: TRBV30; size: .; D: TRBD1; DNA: TGTGCCTGGAGTGCAGGACAGGGATCCGTCGGGGAGCTGTTTTTT; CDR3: CAWSAGQGSVGELFF
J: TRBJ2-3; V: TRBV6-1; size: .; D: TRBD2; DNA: TGTGCCAGCAGTGAACTGGCGGGAGCGGGAACAGATACGCAGTATTTT; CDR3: CASSELAGAGTDTQYF
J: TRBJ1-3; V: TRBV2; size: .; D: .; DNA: TGTGCCAGCAGTGAAAATACAGCCTCTGGAAACACCATATATTTT; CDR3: CASSENTASGNTIYF
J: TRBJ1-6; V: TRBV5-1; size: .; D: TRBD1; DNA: TGCGCCAGCAGCTTGGAATACAGGGGGAATTCACCCCTCCACTTT; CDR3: CASSLEYRGNSPLHF
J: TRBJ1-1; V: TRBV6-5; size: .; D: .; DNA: TGTGCCAGCAGTTACGCGGGTAAGGGCACTGAAGCTTTCTTT; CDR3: CASSYAGKGTEAFF
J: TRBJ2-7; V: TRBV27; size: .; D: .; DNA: TGTGCCAGCAGTTCCGCTTCGGGGATCAAGTACTTC; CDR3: CASSSASGIKYF
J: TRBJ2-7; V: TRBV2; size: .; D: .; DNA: TGTGCCAGCAGCGCCCAGGGCGCCTACGAGCAGTACTTC; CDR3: CASSAQGAYEQYF
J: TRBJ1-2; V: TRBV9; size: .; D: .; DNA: TGTGCCAGCAGCGTAGACGGGGGGGCTAACTATGGCCACACCTTC; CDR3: CASSVDGGANYGHTF
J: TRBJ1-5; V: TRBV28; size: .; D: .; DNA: TGTGCCAGCAGTTTGTCTGGGGCCAGCAATCAGCCCCAGCATTTT; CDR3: CASSLSGASNQPQHF
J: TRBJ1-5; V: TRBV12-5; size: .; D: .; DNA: TGTGCTAGTGCCTCGGAGGGGAATCAGCCCCAGCATTTT; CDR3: CASASEGNQPQHF
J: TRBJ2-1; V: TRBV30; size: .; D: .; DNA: TGTCTGGTCGGGTCCCAAATATACAATGAGCAGTTCTTC; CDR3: CLVGSQIYNEQFF
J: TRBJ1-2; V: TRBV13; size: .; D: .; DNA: TGTGCCAGCAGCCTGAGGGGGATGCCGATCGGCTACACCTTC; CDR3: CASSLRGMPIGYTF
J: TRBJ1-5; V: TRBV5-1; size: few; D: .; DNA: TGCGCCAGCAGCTTGTCAGTGAATCAGCCCCAGCATTTT; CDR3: CASSLSVNQPQHF
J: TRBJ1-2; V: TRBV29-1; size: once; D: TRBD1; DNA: TGCAGCGTTGCCGGGACAGGGGCCGATGGCTACACCTTC; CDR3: CSVAGTGADGYTF
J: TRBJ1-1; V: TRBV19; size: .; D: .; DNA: TGTGCCAGTAGTATAGAGGCAGGAGGAGGTGAAGCTTTCTTT; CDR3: CASSIEAGGGEAFF
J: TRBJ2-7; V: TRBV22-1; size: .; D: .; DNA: TGTCCTGGGAGCGCACCCTCTTTCTACGAGCAGTACTTC; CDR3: CPGSAPSFYEQYF
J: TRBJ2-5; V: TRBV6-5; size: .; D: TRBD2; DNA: TGTGCCACCGGGGGGGGGAAAGAGACCCAGTACTTC; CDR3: CATGGGKETQYF
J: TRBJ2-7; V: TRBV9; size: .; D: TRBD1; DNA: TGTGCCAGCAGCGTGCCGCTGACAGGGGGCGCTCTGGACGAGCAGTACTTC; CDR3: CASSVPLTGGALDEQYF
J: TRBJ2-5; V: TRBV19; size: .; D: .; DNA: TGTGCCAGTAGTCCCGCTGCCCTAGGCGGAGAGACCCAGTACTTC; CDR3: CASSPAALGGETQYF
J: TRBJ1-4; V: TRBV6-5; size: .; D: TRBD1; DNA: TGTGCCAGCAGCCGAGACAGGGCTAATGAAAAACTGTTTTTT; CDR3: CASSRDRANEKLFF
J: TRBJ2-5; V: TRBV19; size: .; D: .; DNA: TGTGCCAGTAGTATATCCCCGGGGGGCAGCCAAGAGACCCAGTACTTC; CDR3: CASSISPGGSQETQYF
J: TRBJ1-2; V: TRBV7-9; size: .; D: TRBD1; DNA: TGTGCCAGCAGCTTAGAACTCCAGGGGGAAGGCTACACCTTC; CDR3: CASSLELQGEGYTF
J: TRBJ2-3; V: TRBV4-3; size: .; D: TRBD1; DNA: TGCGCCAGCAGCCAAGAGGGACAGAGGGTGCAGTATTTT; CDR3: CASSQEGQRVQYF
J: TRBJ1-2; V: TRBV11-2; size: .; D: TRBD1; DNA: TGTGCCAGCAGCTTAGGGACAGGGGAAGTCTATGGCTACACCTTC; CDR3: CASSLGTGEVYGYTF
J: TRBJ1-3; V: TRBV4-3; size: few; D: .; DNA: TGCGCCAGCAGCCAAGATGGAGGGCCCGGAAACACCATATATTTT; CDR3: CASSQDGGPGNTIYF
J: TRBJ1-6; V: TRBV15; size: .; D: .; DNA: TGTGCCACCAGCTCCCACAGGGTTGTCGGGTCACCCCTCCACTTT; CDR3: CATSSHRVVGSPLHF
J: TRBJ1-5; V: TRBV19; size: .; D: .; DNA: TGTGCCAGTAGTATAGGACAGTTCCAAAATCAGCCCCAGCATTTT; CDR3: CASSIGQFQNQPQHF
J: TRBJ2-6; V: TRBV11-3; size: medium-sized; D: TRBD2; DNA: TGTGCCAGCAGCCCGGGGGGTGCGCATTCTGGGGCCAACGTCCTGACTTTC; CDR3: CASSPGGAHSGANVLTF
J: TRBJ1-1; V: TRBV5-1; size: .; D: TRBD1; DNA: TGCGCCAGCAGCGGGGGACAGGGGGCTAACACTGAAGCTTTCTTT; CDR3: CASSGGQGANTEAFF